This TCR beta chain came from a study of T-cell reconstitution after alpha-beta-depleted transplantation in children. There are many counts of this clonotype. What it binds is not known. Unique molecular identifiers featured in how the TCRbeta library was prepared. TCRdb called the PCR reads again in MiXCR, with one record for every CDR3 protein. Found here are 100,000 to 130,000 distinct CDR3 sequences, about 6.4% of them singletons; the top ten hold about 23%. Study findings and constraints: Reported findings indicate that, about two months after transplant, alpha-beta T cells came from several hundred expanded clones, which were derived from non-depleted graft cells. Newly produced T cells mostly accounted for T-cell counts and diversity one year post-transplant.

The CDR3 loop spans 14 amino acids. Germline loops: CDR1 SGHRS, CDR2 YFSETQ. V shed 0 bases and J shed 4 bases, with 11 bases lying between them. This sample comprised PBMCs, mostly from graft donor cells, obtained 360 days after TCRalphabeta/CD19-depleted stem cell transplant. The sequence derives from a male patient aged 2-15 years who had a stem cell transplant for acute lymphoblastic leukemia, so the T cells may come from the graft donor. The genes are TRBV5-1 and TRBJ2-7, with a possible D match to TRBD2 (5 bases). The CDR3 DNA is TGCGCCAGCAGCTTGGAATCGGGGTTATACGAGCAGTACTTC. Translation: CASSLESGLYEQYF.